The text below deals with one T cell receptor (beta chain). The sample originates from a study of shared clonotypes between healthy human individuals. Sorted-subset replicate PCR reactions contained 150 to 200 ng DNA, corresponding to approximately 30,000 T cell genomes. TCRdb keeps only in-frame clones here, not all; method: immunoSEQ multiplex PCR. The sample contains over 1.5 million clones, approximately 98% of which appear only once. This CDR3 spans 16 amino acids. Germline loops: CDR1 MNHEY, CDR2 SVGAGI. Trimming took off 2 bases at V and 6 bases at J, with 16 bases between the two ends. Sequencing was done on a sample of naive CD4+ T cells sorted from blood. Subset reported: CD45RA+ positively selected. The clonotype was recovered from a man younger than 40 in good health. The genes are TRBV6-5 and TRBJ2-2; TRBD1 might be the D (6 bases). CDR3 region: CASSYQNRVMAGELFF. CDR3 nucleotide sequence: TGTGCCAGCAGTTACCAAAACAGGGTTATGGCCGGGGAGCTGTTTTTT.